This T cell receptor beta chain was recovered during a study of Ad26.COV2.S vaccination and SARS-CoV-2 variants. Overall study: In the COV1001 trial, the donor was in the Ad26.COV2.S arm. Intramuscular Ad26.COV2.S at 5x10^10 or 1x10^11 viral particles. Notes on the study in general: Possible underestimation of total T cell responses by the TCR breadth and depth analyses was noted.

Using immunoSEQ multiplex PCR, the repertoire was profiled, and TCRdb retains in-frame clones only, with some absent. Of some 460,000 clones in the sample, nearly 90% were seen once. The CDR3 is 13 amino acids. The germline CDR1 and CDR2 sequences are MDHEN and SYDVKM. Germline trimming cut 6 bases from V and 7 bases from J; bases unmatched to any gene: 7. Treatment denoted: roughly 18 received Ad26.COV2.S at low or high dose, single or two shots; roughly 5 received placebo; per-sample allocation not given. Sampling occurred on day 63 after the first vaccine or placebo injection. Of note for this clone: Its antigen is undetermined.

The clonotype originates from a person aged 18-60 years who received the Ad26.COV2.S COVID-19 vaccine or a placebo. This specimen consisted of peripheral blood, obtained in a trial of Ad26.COV2.S vaccine versus placebo. The chain uses TRBV28 and TRBJ1-2, with 8 bases aligning to TRBD1. The CDR3 region has the DNA TGTGCCAGCAGGAGACCAGGGGGCGGTGGCTACACCTTC. Translated, it gives CASRRPGGGGYTF.